These 7 T cell receptor beta chains originate from one sample sequenced in a study of blood T cell repertoires in COVID-19. The repertoire was sequenced with immunoSEQ multiplex PCR; TCRdb's copy has only in-frame clones and lacks some. This table holds around 50,000 clones, 75% to 90% found once. Material for sequencing was peripheral blood. All receptors derive from a human donor in a cohort sampled during active COVID-19.

The V gene is TRBV4-3, the J gene TRBJ1-1, with TRBD1 matching over 8 bases. The J segment lost 1 base and the V segment lost 0 bases, leaving 1 base of the junction unmatched. Germline V gives CDR1 LGHNA, CDR2 YSLEER. The CDR3 runs 15 residues. The CDR3 region has the DNA TGCGCCAGCAGCCAAGACAGGGGGCAGAACACTGAAGCTTTCTTT. Amino acids: CASSQDRGQNTEAFF.

In DNA, the CDR3 is TGTGCCAGCAGCAGCAACACAGGGGGGGGCACTGAAGCTTTCTTT. It is translated as CASSSNTGGGTEAFF. This rearrangement joins TRBV6-5 to TRBJ1-1, with TRBD1 matching over 8 bases. V trimming: 6 bases; J trimming: 4 bases; junction bases outside the gene matches: 10. Germline V gene sequence: CDR1 MNHEY, CDR2 SVGAGI. The CDR3 consists of 15 residues.

DNA of the CDR3: TGTGCCAGCAGCCAGGGACAGGGTAACTCTGGAAACACCATATATTTT. Its protein product is CASSQGQGNSGNTIYF. The rearrangement links TRBV3-1 (or the pseudogene TRBV3-2) to TRBJ1-3; 9 nucleotides align to TRBD1. CDR3 length: 16 amino acids. Germline V gene lookup returns CDR1 LGHDT and CDR2 YNNKEL (reference sequence). The V gene end was trimmed by 3 bases and the J gene end by 0 bases; junction bases not matched to a gene: 3.

The chain is built from TRBV19 and TRBJ2-5; D might be TRBD2 (6 bases). From germline, CDR1 is LNHDA and CDR2 SQIVND (reference sequence). V was pared by 5 bases and J by 1 base, with 14 bases between. The CDR3 loop spans 15 amino acids. CDR3 nucleotide sequence: TGTGCCAGTAGTCTTTACTCGGGGGTCCAAGAGACCCAGTACTTC. Translated: CASSLYSGVQETQYF.

J is TRBJ1-1 and V is TRBV5-1, with TRBD1 matching 9 bases. This CDR3 spans 13 amino acids. The germline gives CDR1 SGHRS, CDR2 YFSETQ. The trim removed 7 bases at V and 3 bases at J, leaving 4 bases unmatched. The CDR3 region is CASLRDRDTEAFF. CDR3 sequence (DNA): TGCGCCAGCCTCCGGGACAGGGACACTGAAGCTTTCTTT.

The chain employs TRBV15 and TRBJ1-6; D gene uncertain. CDR3 length equals 14 residues. With 2 bases removed from V and 7 bases from J, the gap between germline ends came to 9 bases. Germline lookup yields CDR1 LNHNV and CDR2 YYDKDF (reference sequence). DNA for the CDR3: TGTGCCACCAGCAGACAGTCTGAAAATTCACCCCTCCACTTT. This gives the protein CATSRQSENSPLHF.

This rearrangement joins TRBV7-2 to TRBJ1-1, with D uncertain. Per germline, CDR1 SGHTA and CDR2 FQGNSA. Deletions cut 3 bases from V and 4 bases from J, with 9 bases between. CDR3 length: 13 amino acids. This chain's CDR3 is CASSFWGVTEAFF. CDR3 coding DNA: TGTGCCAGCAGCTTTTGGGGAGTCACTGAAGCTTTCTTT.